This T cell receptor beta chain was captured by sequencing in a study of blood T cell repertoires in COVID-19. Across the study: Sample material is recorded as cDNA or gDNA derived from T cells, B-cell-depleted T cells, or PBMCs.

Per the study methods: Reference gene primer amplification gave estimated nucleated cell counts. Profiling relied on immunoSEQ multiplex PCR, and the TCRdb table lists in-frame clones only, not all of them. V and J calls and clone size are given by that table; D and trimming were obtained from the DNA. Of approximately 200,000 clones listed, approximately 85% are singletons. This CDR3 contains 18 residues. Trimming took 6 bases from V and 0 from J; bases not matched to a gene: 9. Germline CDR1 and CDR2: MDHEN and SYDVKM. Input material: peripheral blood. The TCR comes from a human donor with active or convalescent COVID-19. The donor label of this sample is uncertain. The chain recombines TRBV28 with TRBJ2-3, with 13 positions matching TRBD2. CDR3: CASSQTSGGRSSTDTQYF. DNA for the CDR3: TGTGCCAGCAGCCAGACTAGCGGGGGGCGATCTAGCACAGATACGCAGTATTTT.